This entry describes one TCR beta chain. Its cognate antigen is unknown. Measured with immunoSEQ multiplex PCR; TCRdb has only the in-frame clones, and not every one. The table records some 120,000 clones, more than 70% of them present only once. This record comes from a study of T cell responses to AZD1222 COVID-19 vaccine. Whole-study results and caveats: CD4 TCRs linked to vaccination spanned spike, dominating at 160-218 and 743-854.

The germline gives CDR1 SGHNT, CDR2 YYREEE (reference sequence). V was shortened by 2 bases and J by 4 bases, with 14 bases between the two germline ends. This CDR3 comprises 15 residues. This chain joins TRBV5-4 and TRBJ2-3; D gene ambiguous. Sample: peripheral blood, taken on day 0 of AZD1222 vaccination. The TCR originated in an adult in good health. CDR3 nucleotide sequence: TGTGCCAGCAGCTTAAATGGCGGCAGATCAGATACGCAGTATTTT. This codes for CASSLNGGRSDTQYF.